One T cell receptor (beta chain) is described in this entry. Per the study methods: Estimation of nucleated cell counts was performed using reference gene primer amplification. Here immunoSEQ multiplex PCR was the method, and the copy in TCRdb shows in-frame clones only, minus some. V, J and clone size are taken as reported in that table, and D and trimming were inferred from the DNA itself. The sample contains under 200,000 clones, around nine tenths of which appear only once. The data were taken from a study of blood T cell repertoires in COVID-19. Overall study: Researchers got acute and convalescent COVID-19 samples from the United States, Italy and Spain. T cells, B-cell-depleted T cells, or PBMCs provided the cDNA or gDNA that served as material.

This TCR derives from a man between 18 and 29 years old with active or convalescent COVID-19. Sequencing used peripheral blood.

The CDR3 here is CASSASWDRGISGKNIQYF. The DNA for the CDR3 is TGCGCCAGCAGTGCTTCGTGGGACAGGGGAATTTCAGGCAAAAACATTCAGTACTTC. The V call is TRBV23-1, the J call TRBJ2-4; 10 nucleotides agree with TRBD1. TRBV23-1 is an ORF for which the function is uncertain. The ends lost 5 bases at V and 3 bases at J; junction bases unmatched: 16. The CDR3 is 19 amino acids.